The T cell receptor (beta chain) described here comes from a study of blood T cell repertoires in COVID-19. V was pared by 6 bases and J by 5 bases, with 21 bases of the junction left unmatched. Germline V gene lookup returns CDR1 KGHSH and CDR2 LQKENI. The CDR3 has 19 residues. This clone was seen only once. Repertoires were generated with immunoSEQ multiplex PCR, while TCRdb's copy carries only in-frame clones and drops some. The sample holds tens of thousands of clones; approximately 79% are singletons and the top ten take about 10%. The sequenced material came from peripheral blood. The J gene is TRBJ2-7, the V gene TRBV18; TRBD1 agrees at 11 bases. This clonotype was obtained from a man aged 70-80 years with acute or convalescent COVID-19. Here the CDR3 reads CASSPGTGGASLGVDEQYF. The CDR3 coding sequence is TGTGCCAGCTCGCCCGGGACAGGGGGAGCTAGCCTAGGGGTAGACGAGCAGTACTTC.